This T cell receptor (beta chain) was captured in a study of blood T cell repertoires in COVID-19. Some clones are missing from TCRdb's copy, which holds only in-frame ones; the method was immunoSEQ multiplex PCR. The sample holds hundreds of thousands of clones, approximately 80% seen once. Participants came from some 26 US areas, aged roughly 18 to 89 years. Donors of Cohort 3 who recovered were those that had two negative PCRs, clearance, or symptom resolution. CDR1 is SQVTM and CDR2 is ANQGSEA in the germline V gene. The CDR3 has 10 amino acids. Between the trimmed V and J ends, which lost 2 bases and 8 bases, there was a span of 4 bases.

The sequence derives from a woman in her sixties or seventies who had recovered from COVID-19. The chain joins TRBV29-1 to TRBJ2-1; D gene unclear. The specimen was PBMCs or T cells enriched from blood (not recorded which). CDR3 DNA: TGCAGCGTTGAAACATATGAGCAGTTCTTC. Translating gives CSVETYEQFF.